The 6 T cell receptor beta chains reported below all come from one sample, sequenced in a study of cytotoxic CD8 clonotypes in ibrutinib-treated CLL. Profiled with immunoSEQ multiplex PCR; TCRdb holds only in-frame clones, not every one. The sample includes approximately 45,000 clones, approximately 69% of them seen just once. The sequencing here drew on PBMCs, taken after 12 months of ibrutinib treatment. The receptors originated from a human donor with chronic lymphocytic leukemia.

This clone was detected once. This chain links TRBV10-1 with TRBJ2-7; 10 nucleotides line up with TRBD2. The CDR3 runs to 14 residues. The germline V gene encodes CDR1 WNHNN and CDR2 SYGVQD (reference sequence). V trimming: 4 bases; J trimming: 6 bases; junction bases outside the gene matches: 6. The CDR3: CASSASSGGLEQYF. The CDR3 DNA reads TGCGCCAGCAGTGCGTCTAGCGGGGGCCTCGAGCAGTACTTC.

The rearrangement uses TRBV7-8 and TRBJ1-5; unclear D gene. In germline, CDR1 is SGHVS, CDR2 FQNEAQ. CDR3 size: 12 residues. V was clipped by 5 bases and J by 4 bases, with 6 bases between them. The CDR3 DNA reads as TGTGCCAGCAGCCTGACGAATCAGCCCCAGCATTTT. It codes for CASSLTNQPQHF.

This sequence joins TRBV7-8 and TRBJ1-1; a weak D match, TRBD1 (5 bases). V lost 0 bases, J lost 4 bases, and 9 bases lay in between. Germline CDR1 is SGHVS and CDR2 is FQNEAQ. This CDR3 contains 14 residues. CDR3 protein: CASSLASGGTEAFF. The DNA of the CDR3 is TGTGCCAGCAGCTTAGCGTCCGGGGGCACTGAAGCTTTCTTT.

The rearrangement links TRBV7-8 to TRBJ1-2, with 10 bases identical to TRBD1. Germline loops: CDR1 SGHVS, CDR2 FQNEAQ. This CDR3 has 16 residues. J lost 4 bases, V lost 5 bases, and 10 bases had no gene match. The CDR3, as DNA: TGTGCCAGCAGCAAACGGGACAGGGGATTGGGCTATGGCTACACCTTC. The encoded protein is CASSKRDRGLGYGYTF.

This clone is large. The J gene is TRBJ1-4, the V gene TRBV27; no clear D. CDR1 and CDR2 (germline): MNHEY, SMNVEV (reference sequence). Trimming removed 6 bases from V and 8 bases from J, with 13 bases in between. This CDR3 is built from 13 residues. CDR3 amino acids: CASRSPIREKLFF. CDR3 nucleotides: TGTGCCAGCAGATCCCCCATTAGGGAAAAACTGTTTTTT.

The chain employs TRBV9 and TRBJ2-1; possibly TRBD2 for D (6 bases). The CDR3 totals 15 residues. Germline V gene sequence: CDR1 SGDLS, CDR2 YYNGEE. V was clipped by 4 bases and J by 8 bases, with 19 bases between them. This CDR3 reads CASSLEANWGDEQFF. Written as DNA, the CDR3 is TGTGCCAGCAGCCTAGAGGCAAATTGGGGGGATGAGCAGTTCTTC.